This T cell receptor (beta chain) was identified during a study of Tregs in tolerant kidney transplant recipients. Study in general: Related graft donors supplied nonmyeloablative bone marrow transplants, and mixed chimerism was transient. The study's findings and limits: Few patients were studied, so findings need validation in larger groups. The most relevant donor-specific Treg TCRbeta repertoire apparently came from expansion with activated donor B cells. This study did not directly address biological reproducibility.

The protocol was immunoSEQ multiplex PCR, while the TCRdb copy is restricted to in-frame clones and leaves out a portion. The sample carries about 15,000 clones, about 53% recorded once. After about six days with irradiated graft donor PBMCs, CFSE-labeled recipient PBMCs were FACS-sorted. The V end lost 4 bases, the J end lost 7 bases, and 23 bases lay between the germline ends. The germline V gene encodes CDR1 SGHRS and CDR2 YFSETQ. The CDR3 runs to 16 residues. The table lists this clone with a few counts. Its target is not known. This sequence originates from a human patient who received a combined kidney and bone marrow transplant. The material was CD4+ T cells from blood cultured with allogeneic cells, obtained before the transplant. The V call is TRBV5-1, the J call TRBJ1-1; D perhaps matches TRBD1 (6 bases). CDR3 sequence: CASSTSQGPGLYEAFF. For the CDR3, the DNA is TGCGCCAGCAGCACCTCACAGGGCCCCGGCCTGTATGAAGCTTTCTTT.